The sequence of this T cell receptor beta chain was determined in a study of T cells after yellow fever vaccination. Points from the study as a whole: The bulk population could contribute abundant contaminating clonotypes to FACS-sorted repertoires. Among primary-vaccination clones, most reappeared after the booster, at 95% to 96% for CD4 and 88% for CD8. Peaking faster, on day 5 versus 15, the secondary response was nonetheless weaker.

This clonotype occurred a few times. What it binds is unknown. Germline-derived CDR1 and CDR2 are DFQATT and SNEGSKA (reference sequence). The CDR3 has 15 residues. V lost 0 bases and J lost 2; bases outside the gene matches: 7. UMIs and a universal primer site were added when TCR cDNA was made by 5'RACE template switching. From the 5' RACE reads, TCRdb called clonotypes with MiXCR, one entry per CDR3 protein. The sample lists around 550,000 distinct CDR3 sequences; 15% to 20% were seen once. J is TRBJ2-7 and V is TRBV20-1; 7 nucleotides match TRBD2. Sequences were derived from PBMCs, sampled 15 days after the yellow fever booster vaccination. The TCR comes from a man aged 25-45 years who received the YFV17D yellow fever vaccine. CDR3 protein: CSARDQASGAYEQYF. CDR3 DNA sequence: TGCAGTGCTAGAGATCAGGCTAGCGGTGCCTACGAGCAGTACTTC.